The clone carrying this T cell receptor beta chain has more than one count but fewer than ten. The CDR3 is 16 amino acids. V lost 3 bases and J lost 5; bases outside the gene matches: 12. Germline loops: CDR1 LGHNA, CDR2 YSLEER. TCRdb's table, derived via immunoSEQ multiplex PCR, lists solely in-frame clones and lacks some. The data contain roughly 500,000 clones, approximately 87% of them seen just once; the ten biggest clones take up 1.8%. The sample belongs to a study of blood T cell repertoires in COVID-19. Study-wide background: The samples span acute and convalescent COVID-19 from the United States, Italy and Spain.

Study members were between roughly 18 and 100 years old and lived in 25 or so US regions. Membership in each cohort depended on participant-reported clinical history. Two negative PCRs, clearance, or symptom resolution had been documented for recovered Cohort 3 donors. V and J are TRBV4-3 and TRBJ2-7; 8 bases agree with TRBD2. What was sequenced was PBMCs or T cells enriched from blood (not recorded which). This receptor was identified in a woman between 35 and 50 years old who had recovered from COVID-19. The CDR3 spells CASSQVGNGRADEQYF. In DNA, the CDR3 is TGCGCCAGCAGCCAGGTGGGGAACGGGAGGGCCGACGAGCAGTACTTC.